The text below deals with one T cell receptor beta chain. The antigen this receptor binds is unknown. Qualities for individual bases were not recorded, and no much larger clone is one base off. This sample was included in a study of early T cells in non-severe SARS-CoV-2 infection (dated by TCRdb to the early 2020s). Concerning the study at large: TCR sequencing used bulk RNA from unsorted whole blood, so alpha and beta chains could not be paired.

V trim: 7 bases; J trim: 2 bases; unmatched bases: 8. The CDR3 covers 15 residues, taking in both the cysteine and the phenylalanine. Here the CDR3 DNA is all that survives: 45 bases in frame from base 1. General study outcomes and caveats: VDJdb matching was skewed toward anti-spike CD8 responses, so virus-specific expansions were likely underestimated and private and CD4 specificities were missed.

The library was produced with 5' RACE. The instrument given in TCRdb is NextSeq 500. The TCR library protocol attached unique molecular identifiers to individual cDNA molecules to correct for sequencing error and PCR bias. Sequencing covered both TCR alpha and beta chains, and within each sample the abundances of alpha and beta sequences were tightly co-correlated. Per the source publication's procedure: V gene, J gene and CDR3 annotation of TCR sequences was performed with Decombinator V4. TCRs were defined as expanded if a significant change between any two time points was detected under a Poisson model with p below 0.0001. Abundances of TCRs were expressed as counts per million after normalisation to the total number of TCRs sequenced in each sample. MAIT TCRs were defined by TRAV1-2 paired with TRAJ12, TRAJ20 or TRAJ33, and iNKT TCRs by TRAV10 paired with TRAJ18. VDJdb, accessed 1 November 2021, was searched for CMV, EBV and SARS-CoV-2 annotated TCRs, excluding TCRs annotated for multiple antigens. TCRdb itself trimmed the public reads at Q25 with fastp, ran MiXCR and retained productive beta chains. Rows are combined by CDR3 protein, so each entry shows the most common genes and DNA. TCRdb's processing, not the study's, gives the V and J calls here. This sample gives approximately 100,000 distinct CDR3 sequences in total; 14% of them show up just once. The ten largest clones capture under 6.5% of the sample.

This was a case-control study nested in a cohort of healthcare workers in London, UK, who had nasopharyngeal swab PCR tests and blood samples taken every week. Healthcare workers were enrolled in the week of the UK lockdown, from 23 to 31 March 2020, and were followed every week for up to about 16 weeks. This chain is built from TRBV12-3 or TRBV12-4 and TRBJ1-2, with TRBD1 identical over 9 junction bases. Specimen: whole blood. The sequence came from an adult who was a healthcare worker with PCR-confirmed SARS-CoV-2 infection or an uninfected control (not recorded which). The nucleotide sequence reads TGTGCCAGCACCCCGTCGGGACAGGGCAACTATGGCTACACCTTC. Translated, this is CASTPSGQGNYGYTF.